This record covers a single T cell receptor beta chain. This clone was observed a single time. There is no known antigen for this receptor. No much larger clonotype is one base removed from it; base qualities were not supplied. The record originates from a study of blood T cell repertoires in COVID-19 (dated by TCRdb to about 2020). A note on the overall study: Samples covering the acute and convalescent phases of COVID-19 were provided by collaborators in the United States, Italy and Spain. Where HLA class I and class II types were available, the types were taken from metadata supplied by the sample provider, not from assay-based typing. The prospective study material was composed of cDNA or gDNA derived from T cells, B-cell-depleted T cells, or PBMCs. Deeply sampled blood TCRbeta repertoires from subjects exposed to, actively infected with, or recovered from COVID-19 were included in the dataset. A freely available public database, intended as a resource for researchers studying the immune response to SARS-CoV-2, is where the repertoires were released. Samples were obtained from the ongoing ImmuneRACE study (first 160 participants) and from some 1,300 subjects provided by 6 global collaborators. Nearly every sample came with metadata listing a de-identified subject ID, COVID-19 status, age in years and sex.

Each collaborating institution followed its own protocols to collect whole blood in K2EDTA tubes. For TCRbeta analysis, collaborators shipped samples as frozen whole blood, isolated PBMCs, or DNA extracted from either of those sample types. The study at large found these results: How much clinical and demographic metadata was included differed by source and by participant, and the metadata was provided uncurated.

TCRbeta CDR3 regions were amplified from genomic DNA by means of the immunoSEQ Assay, a bias-controlled multiplex PCR. Per the authors' processing: The number of nucleated cells in each sample was estimated by amplification of reference gene primers within the assay. Sequence reads were collapsed and filtered to measure the absolute abundance of every unique TCRbeta CDR3 rearrangement. For each sample, productive Simpson clonality was calculated as the square root of Simpson's diversity index over productive rearrangements. TCRdb took over this immuneACCESS table, retaining in-frame rearrangements with V and J assigned. Such tables are incomplete; in checked studies, under half of the missing clones stem from an unresolved V gene, and the remainder is unexplained. V, J and clone size derive from that table, while D and trimming were established from the DNA sequence. The sample profile shows a few hundred thousand clones; around 89% of them were found once. Clones ranked in the top ten supply around 0.84% of the sample.

Sequencing was done on a sample of peripheral blood. The TCR comes from a man aged 25-40 years with acute or convalescent COVID-19.

For the CDR3, the sequence is CASRYSGQATQPQHF. The DNA sequence is given as TGTGCCAGCAGATACTCGGGACAGGCGACCCAGCCCCAGCATTTT. This chain is built from TRBV2 and TRBJ1-5, with 8 junctional bases fitting TRBD1. V is cut back by 6 bases and J by 7 bases, with 11 bases in the junction unmatched. From its cysteine to its phenylalanine, the CDR3 spans 15 amino acids. The entry retains the CDR3 DNA only, 45 bases that are in frame from base 1. CDR1 and CDR2 are drawn from the germline V gene: SNHLY, FYNNEI.